This T cell receptor beta chain was documented in a study of blood T cells in healthy people across ages. Primed by a sample-barcoded 5' primer and a J-beta primer mix, a second PCR proceeded for 7 to 11 cycles. At least 2.5 million CDR3-containing paired-end reads were obtained per sample. MiXCR was run by TCRdb on the 5' RACE reads, yielding one entry per CDR3 protein. Of some 1,500,000 distinct CDR3 sequences listed, approximately 43% are singletons. The CDR3 length is 16 residues. V lost 3 bases, J lost 4 bases, and 8 bases stayed unmatched. From germline, CDR1 is KGHSH and CDR2 LQKENI. Peripheral blood, about 10 milliliters per donor, was collected. Each sample provided at least 5.5 micrograms of extracted total RNA.

The origin of this receptor is a woman aged 18-30 years in good health. The genes are TRBV18 and TRBJ1-2, with 10 bases that match TRBD1. The sample taken for sequencing was blood. The CDR3 region is CASSPSDRGLRYGYTF. The CDR3 DNA reads as TGTGCCAGCTCACCCTCAGACAGGGGGCTGCGCTATGGCTACACCTTC.